This T cell receptor (beta chain) comes out of a study of T cell responses to AZD1222 COVID-19 vaccine. Whole-study results and caveats: The sample set comprised mostly white British donors with more females, and clonal diversity was possibly underestimated.

The V gene's germline CDR1 is MNHEY and CDR2 SMNVEV (reference sequence). The CDR3 loop spans 16 amino acids. Trimming took 2 bases from V and 6 from J, leaving 14 bases between them. Note on this clone: The antigen is undetermined.

Assay: immunoSEQ multiplex PCR; the TCRdb copy retains only in-frame clones and omits some. The table records fewer than 150,000 clones, approximately 90% of them present only once. Specimen: peripheral blood, collected on day 0 of AZD1222 vaccination. The chain uses TRBV27 and TRBJ1-6; D gene uncertain. This receptor was obtained from an adult in good health. Here the CDR3 reads CASSLSFAEPNSPLHF. The CDR3 DNA sequence: TGTGCCAGCAGTTTAAGTTTCGCCGAACCTAATTCACCCCTCCACTTT.